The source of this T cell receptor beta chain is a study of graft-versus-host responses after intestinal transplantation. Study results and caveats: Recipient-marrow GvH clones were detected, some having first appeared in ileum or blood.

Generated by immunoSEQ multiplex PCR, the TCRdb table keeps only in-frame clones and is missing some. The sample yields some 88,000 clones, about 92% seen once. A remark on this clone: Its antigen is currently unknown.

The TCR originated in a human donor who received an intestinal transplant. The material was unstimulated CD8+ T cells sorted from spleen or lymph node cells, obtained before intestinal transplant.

CDR3 bases: TGTGCCAGCAGCGACCAGAGGGGACTACCGGTGAAAAAGGAGACCCAGTACTTC. Its protein is CASSDQRGLPVKKETQYF. The chain carries TRBV9 and TRBJ2-5; 7 positions agree with TRBD2. Germline V gene data show CDR1 as SGDLS and CDR2 as YYNGEE. There are 18 residues in the CDR3. V gave up 3 bases and J gave up 5 bases; unmatched junction bases: 19.